A single sample gave rise to the 28 T cell receptor beta chains below, sequenced in a study of cytomegalovirus exposure and HLA in healthy donors. PCR involved 60 Vbeta and 13 Jbeta primers. Produced via immunoSEQ multiplex PCR; TCRdb's table is partial and in-frame only. The sample holds fewer than 250,000 clones, over 75% seen once. The source material was PBMCs. The receptors come from a male donor in good health and CMV-seronegative.

The chain couples TRBV6-1 to TRBJ1-5, with no clear D. Germline V CDR1 and CDR2: MNHNS, SASEGT. There are 15 residues in the CDR3. The germline V and J ends were trimmed by 5 bases and 8 bases, with 19 bases remaining between them. CDR3 protein: CASSLTGGIVEPQHF. The DNA for the CDR3 is TGTGCCAGCAGTTTGACGGGAGGTATAGTGGAGCCCCAGCATTTT.

A few counts support this clone. The V and J genes are TRBV7-9 and TRBJ2-5, with 7 bases that match TRBD1. J lost 2 bases, V lost 5 bases, and 2 bases had no gene match. This CDR3 contains 13 residues. Germline values: CDR1 SEHNR, CDR2 FQNEAQ (reference sequence). CDR3 residues: CASSPQGQETQYF. The CDR3 coding sequence is TGTGCCAGCAGCCCACAGGGGCAAGAGACCCAGTACTTC.

This chain uses TRBV7-6 with TRBJ2-7; 12 bases align to TRBD2. CDR1 is SGHVS, CDR2 FNYEAQ, per germline. Germline trimming cut 1 base from V and 2 bases from J; bases unmatched to any gene: 9. The CDR3 runs to 18 residues. The CDR3 reads CASSLVPRTSGTPYEQYF. In DNA, the CDR3 is TGTGCCAGCAGCTTAGTGCCACGGACTAGCGGGACGCCCTACGAGCAGTACTTC.

This clone was detected only a few times. V usage is TRBV27 and J usage is TRBJ1-5; possibly TRBD1 for D (5 bases). Germline-derived CDR1 and CDR2 are MNHEY and SMNVEV (reference sequence). V was cut by 5 bases and J by 4 bases, with 18 bases left in between. This CDR3 has 16 residues. CDR3 protein: CASSPGAHVFNQPQHF. In DNA, the CDR3 is TGTGCCAGCAGTCCTGGGGCACATGTGTTTAATCAGCCCCAGCATTTT.

The chain is built from TRBV5-1 and TRBJ2-3, with TRBD1 as a possible D gene (6 bases). The CDR3 sequence is 14 residues long. The V gene's germline CDR1 is SGHRS and CDR2 YFSETQ. V shed 6 bases and J shed 2 bases, with 13 bases lying between them. The CDR3 DNA follows: TGCGCCAGCACCAAAGCAGGGGCCACAGATACGCAGTATTTT. Its protein product is CASTKAGATDTQYF.

This chain connects TRBV7-6 to TRBJ2-1; possible D gene TRBD2, 5 bases. V dropped 5 bases and J dropped 1 base, with 18 bases sitting between them. Per germline, CDR1 SGHVS and CDR2 FNYEAQ. The CDR3 extends over 17 amino acids. This CDR3 is CASSPLVAGDSYNEQFF. In DNA, the CDR3 is TGTGCCAGCAGCCCACTGGTTGCCGGGGATTCCTACAATGAGCAGTTCTTC.

The genes are TRBV4-1 and TRBJ2-7; D might be TRBD2 (6 bases). CDR1 and CDR2 from the germline V gene are MGHRA and YSYEKL. The CDR3 is made up of 13 amino acids. V was clipped by 3 bases and J by 9 bases, with 15 bases between them. Written as DNA, the CDR3 is TGCGCCAGCAGCCACCCCGCCGGCGGGGCGCAGTACTTC. Its translation is CASSHPAGGAQYF.

The rearrangement uses TRBV7-2 and TRBJ2-7, with TRBD2 matching over 14 bases. CDR3 length: 15 amino acids. Looked up from germline, CDR1 is SGHTA and CDR2 is FQGNSA. Trimming cost V 7 bases and J 7 bases; bases outside gene matches: 9. DNA of the CDR3: TGTGCCAGCACATTCGGGACTAGCGGGAGAGGTGAGCAGTACTTC. This encodes CASTFGTSGRGEQYF. The full variable domain, rest sourced from reference TRBV7-2 and TRBJ2-7, is GAGVSQSPSNKVTEKGKDVELRCDPISGHTALYWYRQSLGQGLEFLIYFQGNSAPDKSGLPSDRFSAERTGGSVSTLTIQRTQQEDSAVYLCASTFGTSGRGEQYFGPGTRLTVT.

The rearrangement uses TRBV27 and TRBJ2-1, with 9 nucleotides matching TRBD2. CDR1 is MNHEY, CDR2 SMNVEV, per germline (reference sequence). Unmatched junction bases numbered 7, after V lost 7 bases and J lost 6 bases. The CDR3 sequence is 14 residues long. CDR3 protein: CASIGSGSANEQFF. CDR3 in DNA: TGTGCCAGCATAGGTAGCGGGAGCGCCAATGAGCAGTTCTTC.

This chain connects TRBV6-1 to TRBJ1-1, with D possibly being TRBD1 (5 bases). This CDR3 contains 13 residues. CDR1 and CDR2 from the germline V gene are MNHNS and SASEGT. Trimming shortened V by 6 bases and J by 0 bases, and 8 bases separated the two germline ends. Here the CDR3 DNA reads TGTGCCAGCAGGACAGTTATGAACACTGAAGCTTTCTTT. Translation: CASRTVMNTEAFF.

The CDR3: CASRQTRDYGYTF. The CDR3 DNA sequence: TGTGCCAGCCGTCAGACCCGGGACTATGGCTACACCTTC. V gene TRBV28 combines with J gene TRBJ1-2; D is unresolved. The CDR3 is made up of 13 amino acids. Germline CDR1 and CDR2: MDHEN and SYDVKM. Trimming took 8 bases from V and 3 from J, leaving 13 bases between them.

The rearrangement uses TRBV28 and TRBJ1-5; 7 bases agree with TRBD1. Trimming took 2 bases from V and 3 from J; bases not matched to a gene: 4. Germline CDR1 is MDHEN and CDR2 is SYDVKM. This CDR3 is built from 15 residues. CDR3 nucleotide sequence: TGTGCCAGCAGTTTACCAGGGGGTCTCAATCAGCCCCAGCATTTT. This gives the protein CASSLPGGLNQPQHF.

J is TRBJ1-1 and V is TRBV7-2, with D maybe TRBD1 (5 bases). With 1 base removed from V and 3 bases from J, the gap between germline ends came to 12 bases. The CDR3 totals 15 residues. The V gene's germline CDR1 is SGHTA and CDR2 FQGNSA. This CDR3 is CASSLDQGGYTEAFF. In DNA, the CDR3 is TGTGCCAGCAGCTTAGACCAGGGAGGGTACACTGAAGCTTTCTTT.

The J gene is TRBJ1-4, the V gene TRBV7-2; D is undetermined. V was shortened by 3 bases and J by 8 bases, with 10 bases between the two germline ends. The CDR3 contains 13 residues. CDR1 SGHTA and CDR2 FQGNSA come from the germline V gene. The CDR3, as DNA: TGTGCCAGCAGCTTGACTGCGGGGGAAAAACTGTTTTTT. Translation gives CASSLTAGEKLFF.

The V gene is TRBV28, the J gene TRBJ2-7, with 11 bases matching TRBD2. Germline-derived CDR1 and CDR2 are MDHEN and SYDVKM. The CDR3 extends over 15 amino acids. Unmatched junction bases numbered 4, after V lost 3 bases and J lost 3 bases. CDR3 DNA: TGTGCCAGCAGTTTTAGCGGGGGGGGTCTCTACGAGCAGTACTTC. It specifies CASSFSGGGLYEQYF. The full variable domain, completed using reference TRBV28 and TRBJ2-7, is DVKVTQSSRYLVKRTGEKVFLECVQDMDHENMFWYRQDPGLGLRLIYFSYDVKMKEKGDIPEGYSVSREKKERFSLILESASTNQTSMYLCASSFSGGGLYEQYFGPGTRLTVT.

The V call is TRBV7-9, the J call TRBJ2-1; no reliable D call. Germline V gene lookup returns CDR1 SEHNR and CDR2 FQNEAQ (reference sequence). This CDR3 comprises 13 residues. V shed 1 base and J shed 8 bases, with 9 bases lying between them. CDR3 sequence: CASSLVLSYEQFF. The DNA of the CDR3 is TGTGCCAGCAGCTTAGTATTAAGCTATGAGCAGTTCTTC.

The chain carries TRBV25-1 and TRBJ1-6; 7 nucleotides line up with TRBD1. Germline-derived CDR1 and CDR2 are MGHDK and SYGVNS. This CDR3 has 15 amino acids. Germline trimming cut 3 bases from V and 4 bases from J; bases unmatched to any gene: 3. In DNA form, the CDR3 reads TGTGCCAGCAGTGAGGACAGGACATATAATTCACCCCTCCACTTT. As protein: CASSEDRTYNSPLHF.

The chain combines TRBV5-1 with TRBJ1-1, with D uncertain. The germline gives CDR1 SGHRS, CDR2 YFSETQ. The CDR3 is 16 amino acids. V was shortened by 3 bases and J by 3 bases, with 18 bases between the two germline ends. The CDR3 DNA is TGCGCCAGCAGCTCGAGCCGGGGAAACGGGGACACTGAAGCTTTCTTT. Translation gives CASSSSRGNGDTEAFF.

The gene calls are TRBV28 and TRBJ1-2; TRBD1 matches 9 bases. Unmatched junction bases numbered 15, after V lost 2 bases and J lost 8 bases. The CDR3 has 17 amino acids. Looked up from germline, CDR1 is MDHEN and CDR2 is SYDVKM. In DNA form, the CDR3 reads TGTGCCAGCAGTTTACCCGGCGGGAGAGGGACAGGGAACGGCTACACCTTC. Encoded protein: CASSLPGGRGTGNGYTF.

The chain couples TRBV30 to TRBJ2-7, with 8 positions matching TRBD2. V gave up 2 bases and J gave up 0 bases; unmatched junction bases: 3. CDR1 GTSNPN and CDR2 SVGIG come from the germline V gene (reference sequence). This CDR3 is 14 amino acids long. The CDR3 here is CAWSRGGISYEQYF. For the CDR3, the DNA is TGTGCCTGGAGTCGGGGGGGGATCTCCTACGAGCAGTACTTC.

Regarding this clone: The same CDR3 can be traced to other DNA sequences in this sample. The chain joins TRBV5-1 to TRBJ1-1; no clear D. Germline lookup yields CDR1 SGHRS and CDR2 YFSETQ. The CDR3 runs 13 residues. The V end was cut by 0 bases, the J end by 5 bases, with 8 bases between. CDR3 residues: CASSLGGLTEAFF. In DNA, the CDR3 is TGCGCCAGCAGCTTGGGAGGGCTTACTGAAGCTTTCTTT.

The chain is built from TRBV4-2 and TRBJ1-1; 8 nucleotides align to TRBD1. The CDR3 is made up of 15 amino acids. V lost 3 bases and J lost 6; bases outside the gene matches: 9. CDR1 is LGHNA, CDR2 YNFKEQ, per germline. For the CDR3, the DNA is TGTGCCAGCAGCCACCCCGGGACAGGTCTCCCTGAAGCTTTCTTT. It is translated as CASSHPGTGLPEAFF.

J is TRBJ1-4 and V is TRBV7-2, with D unclear. Trimming shortened V by 4 bases and J by 0 bases, and 9 bases separated the two germline ends. The CDR3 contains 15 residues. Germline V gives CDR1 SGHTA, CDR2 FQGNSA. This CDR3 reads CASSSLETTNEKLFF. CDR3 nucleotide sequence: TGTGCCAGCAGCTCCCTGGAGACAACTAATGAAAAACTGTTTTTT.

The chain employs TRBV2 and TRBJ2-2, with TRBD1 as a possible D gene (6 bases). V was pared by 6 bases and J by 2 bases, with 10 bases between. The CDR3 contains 14 residues. In germline, CDR1 is SNHLY, CDR2 FYNNEI. The CDR3 protein is CASRGDTNTGELFF. The CDR3 region has the DNA TGTGCCAGCAGAGGGGACACAAACACCGGGGAGCTGTTTTTT.

The chain recombines TRBV11-2 with TRBJ2-7, with D tentatively TRBD1 (6 bases). V was pared by 4 bases and J by 4 bases, with 17 bases between. Germline-derived CDR1 and CDR2 are SGHAT and FQNNGV. This CDR3 is built from 15 residues. CDR3 protein: CASSSPKGTRYEQYF. CDR3 DNA sequence: TGTGCCAGCAGCTCGCCGAAGGGGACAAGATACGAGCAGTACTTC.

This clone has just one count. The CDR3 here is CASCRQGRSSTDTQYF. CDR3 nucleotides: TGTGCCAGTTGTAGACAGGGTCGCTCTAGCACAGATACGCAGTATTTT. The chain recombines TRBV27 with TRBJ2-3; TRBD1 agrees at 7 bases. Germline lookup yields CDR1 MNHEY and CDR2 SMNVEV (reference sequence). V lost 9 bases, J lost 0 bases, and 12 bases stayed unmatched. The CDR3 is 16 amino acids.

The rearrangement links TRBV2 to TRBJ2-6; TRBD1 is a possible D gene (6 bases). The CDR3 contains 16 residues. The germline gives CDR1 SNHLY, CDR2 FYNNEI. Between the trimmed V and J ends, which lost 6 bases and 0 bases, there was a span of 12 bases. The CDR3 coding sequence is TGTGCCAGCAGGGCCACAGGGTACTCTGGGGCCAACGTCCTGACTTTC. The encoded protein is CASRATGYSGANVLTF.

The genes are TRBV25-1 and TRBJ2-5; 7 positions match TRBD1. V lost 5 bases and J lost 2; bases outside the gene matches: 8. The CDR3 totals 15 residues. Germline CDR1 reads MGHDK; CDR2 reads SYGVNS. The CDR3, as DNA: TGTGCCAGCAGTAACCCGACAGGGTTTCAAGAGACCCAGTACTTC. Residues: CASSNPTGFQETQYF.